The clone carrying this T cell receptor beta chain was detected many times. This sample was taken from a study of human T cells and chemical hapten exposure. Study as a whole: Among samples, TCR yields varied mainly because of small differences in pooled library volume.

Time point meaning: healthy volunteer bleed at 2 weeks. Unseparated into fractions, whole blood served as the source from which total RNA was extracted. V lost 7 bases to trimming and J lost 7 bases, with 8 bases between them. CDR3 size: 10 residues. CDR1 is SQVTM and CDR2 is ANQGSEA in the germline V gene. Via MiXCR, TCRdb re-called the RACE reads, giving one row per CDR3 protein. The table shows tens of thousands of distinct CDR3 sequences, with 6.5% to 8.5% occurring only once. The V gene is TRBV29-1, the J gene TRBJ2-1, with D tentatively TRBD2 (5 bases). This sequence was found in a human donor in good health. Some clones in this sample may be carry-over from other donors' samples. The sequencing input was whole blood. The CDR3, as DNA: TGCAGCGCCGGGGTTAATGAGCAGTTCTTC. Its protein is CSAGVNEQFF.